The sequence of this TCR beta chain was determined in a study of blood T cell repertoires in COVID-19. Across the whole study: Specimens from acute and convalescent COVID-19 originated in the United States, Italy and Spain. PBMCs, B-cell-depleted T cells, or T cells were the source of the cDNA or gDNA that made up the material.

Original processing notes: Reference gene primer amplification yielded estimated nucleated cell counts. Repertoires were generated with immunoSEQ multiplex PCR, while TCRdb's copy carries only in-frame clones and drops some. The V and J calls and clone size are taken from that table; D and trimming were inferred from the DNA. The table lists some 120,000 clones, approximately 84% of them singletons. Losses at the gene ends were 3 bases for V and 5 bases for J; bases not matched to a gene: 10. Germline V gene sequence: CDR1 MNHEY, CDR2 SVGEGT. This CDR3 contains 17 residues. This receptor was obtained from a young woman who had recovered from COVID-19. This chain uses TRBV6-2 or TRBV6-3 with TRBJ2-5, with 12 nucleotides matching TRBD1. Sample: peripheral blood. The CDR3 here is CASSYRDRGLPGETQYF. CDR3 DNA sequence: TGTGCCAGCAGTTATAGGGACAGGGGGCTCCCAGGGGAGACCCAGTACTTC.